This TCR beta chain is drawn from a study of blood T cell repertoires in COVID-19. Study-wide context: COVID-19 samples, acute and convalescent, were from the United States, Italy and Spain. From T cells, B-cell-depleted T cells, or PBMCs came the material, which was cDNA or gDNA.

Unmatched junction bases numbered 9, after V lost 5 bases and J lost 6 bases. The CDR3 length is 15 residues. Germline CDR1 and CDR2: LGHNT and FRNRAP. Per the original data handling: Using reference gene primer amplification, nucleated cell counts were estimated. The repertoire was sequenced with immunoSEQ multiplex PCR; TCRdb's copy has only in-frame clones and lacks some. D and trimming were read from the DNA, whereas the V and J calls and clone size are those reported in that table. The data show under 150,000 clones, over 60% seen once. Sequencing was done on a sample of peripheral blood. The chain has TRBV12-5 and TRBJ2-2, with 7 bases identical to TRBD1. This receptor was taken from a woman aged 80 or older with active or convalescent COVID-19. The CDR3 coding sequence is TGTGCTAGTGGTGTAAACAGGGGTCAGGCCGGGGAGCTGTTTTTT. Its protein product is CASGVNRGQAGELFF.